What follows is one TCR beta chain and its context. This sample is part of a study of blood T cell repertoires in COVID-19. Study background: The United States, Italy and Spain provided the acute and convalescent COVID-19 samples. PBMCs, B-cell-depleted T cells, or T cells were the source of the cDNA or gDNA that made up the material.

Study processing details: Amplified reference gene primers provided the basis for estimating nucleated cell counts. TCRdb keeps only in-frame clones here, not all; method: immunoSEQ multiplex PCR. That table supplies the V and J calls and clone size; D and trimming were determined from the DNA. Here the sample spans under 200,000 clones, roughly nine tenths being singletons. The CDR3 spans 15 residues. V shed 5 bases, J shed 4 bases, and the junction held 6 bases outside the gene matches. Germline V gives CDR1 LNHDA, CDR2 SQIVND (reference sequence). Sequencing was done on a sample of peripheral blood. This TCR derives from a man between 65 and 80 years old with acute or convalescent COVID-19. The chain is built from TRBV19 and TRBJ1-4; 8 bases are shared with TRBD1. CDR3 nucleotides: TGTGCCAGTAGTGTATACAGGGGGAATAATGAAAAACTGTTTTTT. Its translation is CASSVYRGNNEKLFF. The variable domain in full, completed from reference TRBV19 and TRBJ1-4, reads DGGITQSPKYLFRKEGQNVTLSCEQNLNHDAMYWYRQDPGQGLRLIYYSQIVNDFQKGDIAEGYSVSREKKESFPLTVTSAQKNPTAFYLCASSVYRGNNEKLFFGSGTQLSVL.